This T cell receptor (beta chain) was obtained from a study of cytomegalovirus exposure and HLA in healthy donors. Primers: 60 Vbeta forward and 13 Jbeta reverse. Repertoires were generated with immunoSEQ multiplex PCR, while TCRdb's copy carries only in-frame clones and drops some. The sample carries over 85,000 clones, more than 65% recorded once. Sequencing input: PBMCs. The TCR sequence derives from a man aged 25-45 years in good health and CMV-seropositive.

The CDR3 spells CAISERGLAGANVLTF. The DNA for the CDR3 is TGTGCCATCAGTGAAAGGGGACTGGCTGGGGCCAACGTCCTGACTTTC. The gene calls are TRBV10-3 and TRBJ2-6, with D possibly TRBD2 on 6 matching bases. V was trimmed by 3 bases and J by 2 bases, leaving 11 bases between them. The germline V gene has CDR1 ENHRY and CDR2 SYGVKD. The CDR3 has 16 residues.